This T cell receptor beta chain was recorded in a study of T cell repertoires in cytomegalovirus infection. Turning to the study itself: TCR beta signatures that were public indicated CMV infection and matching HLA type. Points from the study as a whole: In two of eight donors, the top clonotype was HLA-C-restricted CMV-specific.

TCRdb re-called the reads through MiXCR, storing one row per CDR3 protein. The sample holds just over 300,000 distinct CDR3 sequences; roughly 15% are singletons and the top ten take around 12%. Trimming removed 1 base from V and 0 bases from J; junction bases left unmatched: 4. The germline V gene encodes CDR1 SGHRS and CDR2 YFSETQ. CDR3 length: 15 residues. This clonotype was seen a handful of times. Its antigen is as yet unknown. The sequenced material came from PBMCs. This TCR derives from a human donor in good health (CMV status not recorded). Some clones in this sample may be carry-over from other donors' samples. The chain carries TRBV5-1 and TRBJ2-7; TRBD1 agrees at 7 bases. The CDR3 DNA sequence: TGCGCCAGCAGCTTGTGGGGACAGAGCTCCTACGAGCAGTACTTC. As protein: CASSLWGQSSYEQYF.